The rows below give T cell receptor beta chains drawn from one sample of a study of blood T cell repertoires in COVID-19. Repertoires were generated with immunoSEQ multiplex PCR, while TCRdb's copy carries only in-frame clones and drops some. The repertoire holds about 110,000 clones, roughly 69% seen once, with roughly 6% in the top ten. Source material: peripheral blood. Source of these receptors: an elderly man with acute or convalescent COVID-19. The conserved cysteine and the conserved F or W are not part of the CDR3 here. Fields, in order: J gene, V gene, CDR3 protein.

TRBJ2-3,TRBV2,ASSPFGVTRDLTDTQY
TRBJ2-1,TRBV3-1/TRBV3-2,ASSPRGGRNEQF
TRBJ2-5,TRBV6-5,ASSTRRMETQY
TRBJ2-5,TRBV28,ASSPVTSGRGETQY
TRBJ2-5,TRBV19,ASSIRETQY
TRBJ2-3,TRBV5-1,ASSLQGGTDTQY
TRBJ2-1,TRBV20-1,SASTAGDEQF
TRBJ2-2,TRBV4-3,ASSQQGERNTGELF
TRBJ2-2,TRBV4-3,ASSQGLETSGYTGELF
TRBJ2-1,TRBV4-1,ASSQTSGRNNEQF
TRBJ1-6,TRBV6-5,ASRSGTVAH
TRBJ1-2,TRBV28,ASSLAVLYGYT
TRBJ1-2,TRBV28,ASSSPAGTGSAYGYT
TRBJ2-7,TRBV6-2/TRBV6-3,ASSYSLLEERRYEQY
TRBJ2-3,TRBV21-1,ASQRGLQRTDTQY
TRBJ2-5,TRBV4-2,ASSDVGAVETQY
TRBJ1-2,TRBV19,ASSSGLSYGYT
TRBJ2-7,TRBV6-6,ASSPGTSGIFYEQY
TRBJ1-4,TRBV3-1/TRBV3-2,ASSPTGTGDEKLF
TRBJ2-2,TRBV29-1,SVDPWQTGELF
TRBJ1-6,TRBV30,AWDQGNRNSPLH
TRBJ1-1,TRBV14,ASSLREGGAF
TRBJ2-3,TRBV3-1/TRBV3-2,ASSQGGRGQY
TRBJ1-1,TRBV25-1,ASSGGQYTEAF
TRBJ2-3,TRBV28,ASSFAGTSGGGDTQY
TRBJ2-7,TRBV2,ASSRTSGTGEQY
TRBJ2-7,TRBV7-2,ASSLAPGVDEQY
TRBJ2-2,TRBV6-6,AHRGTGELF
TRBJ2-5,TRBV5-1,ASSLRGFSQETQY
TRBJ2-1,TRBV5-1,ASSLNPSNEQF
TRBJ2-7,TRBV6-5,ASSTTFSSYEQY
TRBJ2-5,TRBV28,ASSLREGWRETQY
TRBJ1-1,TRBV28,ASSFSVNTEAF
TRBJ1-6,TRBV28,ASSSTRGPATLH
TRBJ2-2,TRBV3-1/TRBV3-2,ASSQGWAPGELF
TRBJ1-4,TRBV19,ASRLTGIGGKLF
TRBJ2-7,TRBV28,ASSSATVMDEQY
TRBJ2-1,TRBV24-1,ATSRGAVSYNEQF
TRBJ1-2,TRBV29-1,SVEGEGTYGYT
TRBJ1-1,TRBV7-8,ASSFQQVGTEAF
TRBJ1-3,TRBV5-6,ASSAGQRNTIY
TRBJ2-2,TRBV6-6,ASSYALANTGELF
TRBJ2-7,TRBV20-1,SASLGTSSTGEQY
TRBJ2-4,TRBV2,ASSVEVAKNIQY
TRBJ2-7,TRBV6-2/TRBV6-3,ASSLRREQY
TRBJ2-7,TRBV30,AWSFGQGHYEQY
TRBJ2-7,TRBV6-6,ASSRQGQVYEQY
TRBJ2-3,TRBV4-2,ASSQGLTSGFTDTQY
TRBJ2-4,TRBV2,ASQTRGNIQY
TRBJ1-4,TRBV3-1/TRBV3-2,ASSQDLLAGGEKLF
TRBJ1-6,TRBV7-9,ASSFGQGTNSPLH
TRBJ1-3,TRBV7-2,ASSQDLEDTIY
TRBJ2-7,TRBV11-3,ASSLGAGRHEQY
TRBJ2-1,TRBV9,ASSVEGGLPRQF
TRBJ2-5,TRBV7-2,ASSLARTGRLDQY
TRBJ2-3,TRBV6-1,ASSQGTSGIADTQY
TRBJ1-4,TRBV18,ASSPRPGQHNEKLF
TRBJ1-1,TRBV18,ASSQSDSRGTF
TRBJ2-5,TRBV9,ASSQLAGGETQY